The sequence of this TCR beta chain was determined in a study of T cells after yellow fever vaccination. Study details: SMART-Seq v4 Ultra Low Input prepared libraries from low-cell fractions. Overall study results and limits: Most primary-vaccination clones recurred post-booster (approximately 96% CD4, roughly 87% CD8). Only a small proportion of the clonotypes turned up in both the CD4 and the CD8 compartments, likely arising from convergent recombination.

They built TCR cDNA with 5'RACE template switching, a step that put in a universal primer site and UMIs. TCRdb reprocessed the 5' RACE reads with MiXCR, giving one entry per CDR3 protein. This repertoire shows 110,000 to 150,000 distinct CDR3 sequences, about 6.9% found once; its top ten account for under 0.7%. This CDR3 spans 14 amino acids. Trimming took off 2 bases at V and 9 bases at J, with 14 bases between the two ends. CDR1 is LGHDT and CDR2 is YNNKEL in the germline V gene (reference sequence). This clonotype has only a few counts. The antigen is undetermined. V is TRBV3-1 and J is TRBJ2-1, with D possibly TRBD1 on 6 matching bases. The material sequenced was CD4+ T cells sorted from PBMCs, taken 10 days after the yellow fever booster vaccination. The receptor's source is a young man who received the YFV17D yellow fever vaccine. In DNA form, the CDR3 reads TGTGCCAGCAGCCAACGACAGGTCCTAGGTGAGCAGTTCTTC. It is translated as CASSQRQVLGEQFF.